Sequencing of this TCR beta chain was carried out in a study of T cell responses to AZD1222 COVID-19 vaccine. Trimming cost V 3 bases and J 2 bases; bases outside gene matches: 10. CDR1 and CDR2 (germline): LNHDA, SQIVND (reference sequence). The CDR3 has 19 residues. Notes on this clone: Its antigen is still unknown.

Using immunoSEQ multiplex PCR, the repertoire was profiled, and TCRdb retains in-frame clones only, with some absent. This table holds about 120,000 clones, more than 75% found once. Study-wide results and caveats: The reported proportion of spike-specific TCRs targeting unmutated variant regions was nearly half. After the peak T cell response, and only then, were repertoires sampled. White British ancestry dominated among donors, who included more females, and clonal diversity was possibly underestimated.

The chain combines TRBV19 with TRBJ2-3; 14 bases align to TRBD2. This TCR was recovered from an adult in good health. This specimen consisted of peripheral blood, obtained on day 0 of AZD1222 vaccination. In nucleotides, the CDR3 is TGTGCCAGTAGTATCCGACTAGCGGGGGGGCGTCCGAACACAGATACGCAGTATTTT. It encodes CASSIRLAGGRPNTDTQYF.